Below are 11 T cell receptor beta chains sequenced from a single sample in a study of T cell responses to AZD1222 COVID-19 vaccine. The data were produced by immunoSEQ multiplex PCR, yet TCRdb's version contains in-frame clones alone and is incomplete. Of approximately 120,000 clones in the sample, around 84% were seen once. The input for sequencing was peripheral blood, taken 28 days after the second AZD1222 dose. These receptors originate from an adult who received the AZD1222 COVID-19 vaccine.

The chain links TRBV9 to TRBJ1-1, with D unclear. Trimming shortened V by 1 base and J by 1 base, and 8 bases separated the two germline ends. The length of the CDR3 is 14 residues. Germline V gives CDR1 SGDLS, CDR2 YYNGEE. The CDR3 DNA follows: TGTGCCAGCAGCGTAATTGCCGGGAACACTGAAGCTTTCTTT. Protein sequence: CASSVIAGNTEAFF.

A remark on this clone: This sample also contains other DNA sequences that code for the same CDR3. This chain joins TRBV5-1 and TRBJ2-1, with 7 positions matching TRBD2. This CDR3 region has 17 residues. CDR1 is SGHRS and CDR2 is YFSETQ in the germline V gene. V shed 0 bases and J 0 bases; nucleotides not matched to a gene: 6. Written as DNA, the CDR3 is TGCGCCAGCAGCTTGGAGGCTAGCGGTTCCTCCTACAATGAGCAGTTCTTC. Encoded protein: CASSLEASGSSYNEQFF.

CDR3 nucleotide sequence: TGTGCCAGTAAATACAGGGAGGGGAATCAGCCCCAGCATTTT. Its protein product is CASKYREGNQPQHF. The chain combines TRBV19 with TRBJ1-5; D might be TRBD1 (6 bases). This CDR3 is built from 14 residues. The V end lost 7 bases, the J end lost 4 bases, and 14 bases lay between the germline ends. Per germline, CDR1 LNHDA and CDR2 SQIVND (reference sequence). The whole variable domain, remainder taken from reference TRBV19 and TRBJ1-5, is DGGITQSPKYLFRKEGQNVTLSCEQNLNHDAMYWYRQDPGQGLRLIYYSQIVNDFQKGDIAEGYSVSREKKESFPLTVTSAQKNPTAFYLCASKYREGNQPQHFGDGTRLSIL.

For this clone: The sample contains more than one DNA sequence encoding this CDR3. The chain employs TRBV5-1 and TRBJ2-7; no definite D call. CDR3 length: 11 residues. Trimming pared 2 bases from V and 4 bases from J, leaving 4 bases between. The germline V gene has CDR1 SGHRS and CDR2 YFSETQ. This CDR3 reads CASSLGYEQYF. CDR3 coding DNA: TGCGCCAGCAGCTTAGGGTACGAGCAGTACTTC.

This clone is a singleton in its sample. V usage is TRBV6-5 and J usage is TRBJ1-6; D perhaps matches TRBD1 (6 bases). The CDR3 extends over 13 amino acids. Germline-derived CDR1 and CDR2 are MNHEY and SVGAGI. Trimming removed 5 bases at V and 7 bases at J, with 9 bases between. The CDR3 DNA sequence: TGTGCCAGCAGTAACAGGGAAAATTCACCCCTCCACTTT. Amino acids: CASSNRENSPLHF.

This rearrangement joins TRBV9 to TRBJ1-3; D is ambiguous. The germline CDR1 and CDR2 sequences are SGDLS and YYNGEE. The CDR3 length is 14 residues. V was cut by 0 bases and J by 4 bases, with 8 bases left in between. Written as DNA, the CDR3 is TGTGCCAGCAGCGTAGAAGCAGGAGGAAACACCATATATTTT. Protein product: CASSVEAGGNTIYF.

In this sample, this clone turned up a few times. This chain connects TRBV6-5 to TRBJ2-7, with 9 bases identical to TRBD1. CDR1 is MNHEY and CDR2 is SVGAGI in the germline V gene. This CDR3 has 14 amino acids. V shed 3 bases and J 3 bases; nucleotides not matched to a gene: 3. In DNA form, the CDR3 reads TGTGCCAGCAGTTATGAGGACAGGGGCTACGAGCAGTACTTC. This encodes CASSYEDRGYEQYF.

This chain uses TRBV2 with TRBJ1-5; 7 positions agree with TRBD1. The V segment lost 9 bases and the J segment 6 bases; nucleotides outside the gene matches: 8. The V gene's germline CDR1 is SNHLY and CDR2 FYNNEI. CDR3 length: 13 residues. Written as DNA, the CDR3 is TGTGCCAGTCGAACAGGGGAGAGTCAGCCCCAGCATTTT. It is translated as CASRTGESQPQHF.

This chain connects TRBV5-4 to TRBJ2-7; no firm D call. Germline assignment: CDR1 SGHNT and CDR2 YYREEE (reference sequence). V was pared by 1 base and J by 5 bases, with 4 bases between. CDR3 size: 11 residues. In nucleotides, the CDR3 is TGTGCCAGCAGCTTGAACGACGAGCAGTACTTC. Translating it yields CASSLNDEQYF.

J is TRBJ1-3 and V is TRBV18; D might be TRBD1 (5 bases). Germline V lookup: CDR1 KGHSH, CDR2 LQKENI. Deletions cut 3 bases from V and 4 bases from J, with 13 bases between. The CDR3 has 15 amino acids. The CDR3 here is CASSPAGKVGNTIYF. CDR3 sequence (DNA): TGTGCCAGCTCACCGGCAGGGAAAGTAGGAAACACCATATATTTT.

This chain connects TRBV3-1 (or the pseudogene TRBV3-2) to TRBJ1-5; 7 bases map to TRBD1. The CDR3 consists of 16 residues. Unmatched junction bases numbered 10, after V lost 6 bases and J lost 2 bases. Germline values: CDR1 LGHDT, CDR2 YNNKEL (reference sequence). The CDR3 nucleotides are TGTGCCAGCAGTCAACGCTCAGGGACAGGCAATCAGCCCCAGCATTTT. This translates into CASSQRSGTGNQPQHF.